This T cell receptor beta chain stems from a study of blood T cell repertoires in COVID-19. Study overall: The study drew acute and convalescent COVID-19 samples from the United States, Italy and Spain. Sample material is recorded as cDNA or gDNA derived from T cells, B-cell-depleted T cells, or PBMCs.

The authors' processing: Estimation of nucleated cell counts relied on the amplification of reference gene primers. Generated by immunoSEQ multiplex PCR, the TCRdb table keeps only in-frame clones and is missing some. From that table come the V and J calls and clone size; the DNA was used to work out D and trimming. This table holds 70,000 to 95,000 clones, roughly 88% found once. Source material: peripheral blood. This receptor was taken from a man aged 50 to 60 with active COVID-19.

Written as DNA, the CDR3 is TGTGCCTGGAGTGACCCCCTGGGAGAGGCTGGAAACACCATATATTTT. The encoded protein is CAWSDPLGEAGNTIYF. The rearrangement joins TRBV30 to TRBJ1-3; D gene ambiguous. The CDR3 length is 16 residues. V lost 1 base, J lost 2 bases, and 15 bases lay in between. Germline CDR1 GTSNPN, CDR2 SVGIG (reference sequence).